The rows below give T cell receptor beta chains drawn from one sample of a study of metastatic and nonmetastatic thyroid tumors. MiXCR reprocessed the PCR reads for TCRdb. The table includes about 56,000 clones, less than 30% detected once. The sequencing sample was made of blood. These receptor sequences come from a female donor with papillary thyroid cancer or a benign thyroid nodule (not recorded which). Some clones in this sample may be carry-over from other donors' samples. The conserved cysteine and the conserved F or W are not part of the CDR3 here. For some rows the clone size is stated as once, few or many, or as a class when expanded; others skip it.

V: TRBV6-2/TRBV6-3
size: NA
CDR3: ASSWTGYEQY

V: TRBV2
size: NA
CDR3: ARTTGDSGNTIY

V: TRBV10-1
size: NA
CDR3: ASSEGPDRSTNTQY

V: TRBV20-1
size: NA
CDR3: SARDLHYGYT

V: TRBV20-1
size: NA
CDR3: SARDWASANTGELF

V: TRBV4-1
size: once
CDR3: ASSQVITGLNYGYT

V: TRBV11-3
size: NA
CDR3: ASSLASAITGELF

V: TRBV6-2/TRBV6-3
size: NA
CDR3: AISLPGGNNGYT

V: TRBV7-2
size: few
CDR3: ASSLYMNTQY

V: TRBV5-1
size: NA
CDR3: ASSSGTGEQY

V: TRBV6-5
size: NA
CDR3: ASSYSGLVGAYNEQF

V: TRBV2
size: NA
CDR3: ASRGRTADINNEQF

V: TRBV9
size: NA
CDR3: ASSVEGWEDTGELF

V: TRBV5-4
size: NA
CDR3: ASRRAEANEKLF

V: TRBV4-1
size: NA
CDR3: ASSPGPVRDTQY

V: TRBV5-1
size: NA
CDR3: ASSSDREGYT

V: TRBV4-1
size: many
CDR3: ASSQDRVRETNYGYT

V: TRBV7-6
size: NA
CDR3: ASSLEGGQGGEQY